The rows below give T cell receptor beta chains drawn from one sample of a study of shared clonotypes between healthy human individuals. TCRdb's copy holds only in-frame clones and misses some; the assay was immunoSEQ multiplex PCR. The table includes under 150,000 clones, about two thirds detected once. Input material: memory CD8+ T cells sorted from blood. Receptors originate from a woman aged 25 to 39 in good health. CDR3s include the opening cysteine and the closing phenylalanine or tryptophan. A D gene is named only where the DNA matches it firmly. Size values are once, few and many counts, or a class for expanded clones, and some rows have none.

>TRBD1|TRBJ2-3|NA|TRBV4-1
CASSRGTGGSGDTQYF
TGCGCCAGCAGCCGAGGAACAGGGGGCTCGGGAGATACGCAGTATTTT
>TRBD1|TRBJ2-1|NA|TRBV19
CASSTTGTGEKREQFF
TGTGCCAGTAGTACAACCGGGACAGGGGAGAAGCGTGAGCAGTTCTTC
>TRBD2|TRBJ2-7|NA|TRBV4-2
CASSQEAGASSYEQYF
TGTGCCAGCAGCCAAGAGGCGGGAGCAAGCTCCTACGAGCAGTACTTC
>NA|TRBJ2-7|few|TRBV5-6
CASSLASYEQYF
TGTGCCAGCAGCTTGGCGTCCTACGAGCAGTACTTC
>NA|TRBJ2-7|medium-sized|TRBV27
CASSLGGYEQYF
TGTGCCAGCAGTTTGGGCGGCTACGAGCAGTACTTC
>NA|TRBJ2-1|once|TRBV28
CASSPGPFRNEQFF
TGTGCCAGCAGTCCCGGCCCATTCCGTAATGAGCAGTTCTTC
>TRBD2|TRBJ2-2|NA|TRBV11-2
CASSQAGVDTGELFF
TGTGCCAGCAGCCAAGCGGGAGTGGACACCGGGGAGCTGTTTTTT
>NA|TRBJ2-6|many|TRBV6-1
CASSQDSSGANVLTF
TGTGCCAGCAGTCAAGACAGCTCTGGGGCCAACGTCCTGACTTTC
>NA|TRBJ2-5|NA|TRBV6-1
CASSESPEAETQYF
TGTGCCAGCAGTGAATCACCGGAGGCAGAGACCCAGTACTTC
>NA|TRBJ2-3|once|TRBV7-9
CASSFMDSTDTQYF
TGTGCCAGCAGCTTCATGGACAGCACAGATACGCAGTATTTT
>NA|TRBJ2-7|NA|TRBV7-3
CASSPTRPPCYEQYF
TGTGCCAGCAGCCCGACCCGTCCACCCTGCTACGAGCAGTACTTC
>NA|TRBJ1-5|NA|TRBV27
CASSLAGGFNQPQHF
TGTGCCAGCAGTTTGGCGGGGGGCTTCAATCAGCCCCAGCATTTT
>NA|TRBJ1-1|NA|TRBV11-1
CASSLIANTEAFF
TGTGCCAGCAGCTTAATTGCGAACACTGAAGCTTTCTTT
>NA|TRBJ2-7|NA|TRBV7-2
CASRHGPWTDHSYEQYF
TGTGCCAGCAGACACGGACCCTGGACCGATCACTCCTACGAGCAGTACTTC
>NA|TRBJ2-7|NA|TRBV7-9
CASSQMPRGYEQYF
TGTGCCAGCAGCCAAATGCCCCGGGGCTACGAGCAGTACTTC
>TRBD1|TRBJ1-1|NA|TRBV5-1
CASSRWTGDTEAFF
TGCGCCAGCAGCCGATGGACAGGGGACACTGAAGCTTTCTTT
>NA|TRBJ2-5|once|TRBV4-2
CASSQAGTHKETQYF
TGTGCCAGCAGCCAAGCCGGGACTCACAAAGAGACCCAGTACTTC
>NA|TRBJ2-3|NA|TRBV21-1
CASSKRRNRGVDTQYF
TGTGCCAGCAGCAAACGGAGAAACAGGGGGGTCGATACGCAGTATTTT
>NA|TRBJ1-1|NA|TRBV7-9
CASTGGVNTEAFF
TGTGCCAGCACGGGGGGAGTGAACACTGAAGCTTTCTTT
>NA|TRBJ2-6|NA|TRBV6-1
CASSDEARGGANVLTF
TGTGCCAGCAGTGACGAGGCCAGGGGTGGGGCCAACGTCCTGACTTTC
>TRBD1|TRBJ1-5|few|TRBV28
CASIQGTGYQPQHF
TGTGCCAGCATACAAGGGACAGGATACCAGCCCCAGCATTTT
>NA|TRBJ2-7|few|TRBV14
CASSRQTYEQYF
TGTGCCAGCAGCCGCCAAACCTACGAGCAGTACTTC
>TRBD2|TRBJ2-7|NA|TRBV5-5
CASSLWLAGPYEQYF
TGTGCCAGCAGCTTGTGGCTAGCGGGTCCCTACGAGCAGTACTTC
>NA|TRBJ1-2|few|TRBV6-4
CASSDSEGGDGYTF
TGTGCCAGCAGTGACTCCGAGGGCGGCGATGGCTACACCTTC
>TRBD2|TRBJ2-2|NA|TRBV5-6
CASTSGRAGELFF
TGTGCCAGCACTAGCGGGAGGGCCGGGGAGCTGTTTTTT
>NA|TRBJ2-1|NA|TRBV6-5
CASSYSIGHEQFF
TGTGCCAGCAGTTACTCGATAGGGCATGAGCAGTTCTTC